The present entry profiles one T cell receptor beta chain with its context. Its antigen specificity is not known. These data belong to a study of T cells expressing NK-cell markers (dated by TCRdb to the early 2020s). Looking at the study overall: TCR beta-chain repertoires were profiled in sorted CD3+CD56+NKG2C+, CD3+CD56+NKG2C- and CD3+CD56-NKG2C+ T-cell subsets from about 8 donors. Seven of the eight sequenced donors were HCMV-seropositive and one was HCMV-seronegative. Randomly selected healthy volunteers, three men and five women, were used as the eight sequenced donors. Sequencing of the libraries produced 2 x 150 bp reads on Illumina HiSeq 2000/2500, MiSeq or NextSeq. General study outcomes and caveats: For six donors, the dominant CD3+CD56+NKG2C+ clonotypes were among the top 10 CD8+ clonotypes and accounted for 1.0-7.0% of CD8+ T cells. Whether the expanded NKG2C-expressing T cell clones were specific for HCMV antigens was left unclear. Those dominant clonotypes were again the most abundant among CD3+CD56-NKG2C+ cells in a handful of donors, at roughly 28.3-65%.

HCMV serostatus was determined by detecting HCMV-specific IgG in serum with a commercial ELISA kit. Ficoll density gradient centrifugation was used to isolate peripheral blood mononuclear cells from blood. CDR1 and CDR2, looked up from the germline V gene (reference sequence), are SEHNR and FQNEAQ. The CDR3 has 17 amino acids, counting the end cysteine and phenylalanine. The DNA sequence is not available. TCRdb names Illumina HiSeq 2000 as the instrument used. TCR beta cDNA libraries were prepared using 5'RACE template switching, which introduced a universal primer site and unique molecular identifiers. Synthesis of cDNA was primed from the TCR beta constant segment and was followed by two consecutive PCR amplification steps. As for how the authors treated the data: MIGEC was used to demultiplex reads and group the reads by UMI, and MiTCR was used to assemble and quantify clonotypes. To exclude erroneous sequences, only TCR cDNA sequences supported by at least two reads were retained. The tcR package was used for downstream repertoire analysis, and clonotypes were matched across fractions by CDR3 nucleotide sequence plus V segment. Antigen specificity was annotated against VDJdb with VDJmatch, allowing one amino acid substitution in CDR3. TCRdb reprocessed the sequencing reads and holds a single record per CDR3 protein sequence, with no DNA. TCRdb's processing, not the study's, gives the V and J calls here. The table of this sample itemizes some 600,000 distinct CDR3 sequences. The biggest ten clones account for 3.5% to 4.5% of the sample.

What was sequenced was blood T cells: a sorted CD56 or NKG2C T cell subset, CD4+ or CD8+ T cells, or bulk PBMC T cells (not recorded which). This TCR was sampled from a man between 18 and 29 years old in good health. Donor details come from another sample of the same person, matched by shared clones. The chain uses TRBV7-9 and TRBJ2-3; with no DNA, the TCRdb D assignment of TRBD2 cannot be verified. The CDR3 sequence is CASFDEAFGGRDHTQYF.